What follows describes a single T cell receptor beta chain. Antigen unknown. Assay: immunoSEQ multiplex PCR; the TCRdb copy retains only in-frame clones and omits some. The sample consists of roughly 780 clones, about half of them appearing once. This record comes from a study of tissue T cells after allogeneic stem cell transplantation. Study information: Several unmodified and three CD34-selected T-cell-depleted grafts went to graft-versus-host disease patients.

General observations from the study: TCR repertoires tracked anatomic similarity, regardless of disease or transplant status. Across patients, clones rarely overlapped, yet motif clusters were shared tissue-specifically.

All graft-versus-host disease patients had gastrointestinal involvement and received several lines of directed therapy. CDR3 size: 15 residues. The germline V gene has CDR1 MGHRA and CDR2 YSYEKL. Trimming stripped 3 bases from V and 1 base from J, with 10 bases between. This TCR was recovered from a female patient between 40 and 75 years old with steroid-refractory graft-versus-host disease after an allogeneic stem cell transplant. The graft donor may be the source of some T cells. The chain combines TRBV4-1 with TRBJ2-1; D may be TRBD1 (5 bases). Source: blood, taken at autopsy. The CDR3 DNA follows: TGCGCCAGCAGCCAGCCCCAGGGATCCTACAATGAGCAGTTCTTC. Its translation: CASSQPQGSYNEQFF.